Following are 18 T cell receptor beta chains from one sample sequenced in a study of blood T cell repertoires in COVID-19. Sequencing used immunoSEQ multiplex PCR; TCRdb keeps in-frame clones, though not all of them. The sample contains around 200,000 clones, roughly nine tenths of which appear only once. The sequenced material came from PBMCs or T cells enriched from blood (not recorded which). These receptors were obtained from a woman aged 50 to 65 in a cohort exposed to, infected with or recovered from COVID-19 (not recorded which).

The rearrangement joins TRBV5-1 to TRBJ1-1, with a possible D match to TRBD1 (6 bases). The V and J ends lost 7 bases and 1 base respectively, with 17 bases between them. CDR3 size: 15 residues. Germline assignment: CDR1 SGHRS and CDR2 YFSETQ. Written as DNA, the CDR3 is TGCGCCAGCTCTCCGGGACACCGACCGAACACTGAAGCTTTCTTT. It translates to CASSPGHRPNTEAFF.

This chain links TRBV7-3 with TRBJ2-1, with 10 bases that match TRBD2. Germline V gene data show CDR1 as SGHTA and CDR2 as FQGTGA. V shed 2 bases, J shed 5 bases, and the junction held 3 bases outside the gene matches. CDR3 length equals 15 residues. The CDR3 DNA is TGTGCCAGCAGCTTACGGACTAGCGGAAACAATGAGCAGTTCTTC. Amino acid sequence: CASSLRTSGNNEQFF.

The chain links TRBV5-1 to TRBJ2-5, with 8 bases matching TRBD1. The CDR3 covers 14 residues. Germline V gives CDR1 SGHRS, CDR2 YFSETQ. V shed 4 bases and J 5 bases; nucleotides not matched to a gene: 7. The CDR3 protein is CASSRQGARETQYF. The CDR3 nucleotides are TGCGCCAGCAGCCGCCAGGGGGCGCGGGAGACCCAGTACTTC.

The gene calls are TRBV7-2 and TRBJ2-7; TRBD2 agrees at 13 bases. Unmatched junction bases numbered 0, after V lost 5 bases and J lost 2 bases. In germline, CDR1 is SGHTA, CDR2 FQGNSA. This CDR3 has 14 residues. The CDR3 reads CASSTSGGAYEQYF. CDR3 coding DNA: TGTGCCAGCAGCACTAGCGGGGGGGCCTACGAGCAGTACTTC.

The chain joins TRBV14 to TRBJ1-1, with D maybe TRBD1 (5 bases). This CDR3 comprises 16 residues. V dropped 1 base and J dropped 2 bases, with 14 bases sitting between them. The germline gives CDR1 SGHDN, CDR2 FVKESK. This chain's CDR3 is CASSQAFGRANTEAFF. CDR3 bases: TGTGCCAGCAGCCAAGCGTTTGGCAGGGCAAACACTGAAGCTTTCTTT.

The CDR3 nucleotides are TGTGCCAGCAACCCCGGTTGGAGTCAAGAGACCCAGTACTTC. This translates into CASNPGWSQETQYF. The rearrangement joins TRBV9 to TRBJ2-5; D is ambiguous. The CDR3 totals 14 residues. V gave up 6 bases and J gave up 2 bases, with 14 bases separating them. Germline CDR1 reads SGDLS; CDR2 reads YYNGEE.

The chain couples TRBV6-5 to TRBJ1-2; unclear D gene. V lost 4 bases and J 7 bases, leaving 13 bases between the germline ends. Germline V lookup: CDR1 MNHEY, CDR2 SVGAGI. The CDR3 is 13 residues long. The CDR3 is CASSLYAGGGYTF. In DNA, the CDR3 is TGTGCCAGCAGTTTATACGCGGGAGGTGGCTACACCTTC.

V is TRBV30 and J is TRBJ2-2, with 7 nucleotides matching TRBD1. Germline CDR1 and CDR2: GTSNPN and SVGIG (reference sequence). This CDR3 region has 14 residues. V trimming: 8 bases; J trimming: 0 bases; junction bases outside the gene matches: 6. CDR3 residues: CARRRGPNTGELFF. CDR3 DNA: TGTGCCAGAAGAAGGGGGCCGAACACCGGGGAGCTGTTTTTT.

V usage is TRBV3-1 (or the pseudogene TRBV3-2) and J usage is TRBJ1-5; a possible D gene is TRBD1 (6 bases). V was trimmed by 2 bases and J by 2 bases, leaving 10 bases between them. CDR3 length: 15 amino acids. Germline CDR1 reads LGHDT; CDR2 reads YNNKEL (reference sequence). The CDR3: CASSQQTGGNQPQHF. As DNA, the CDR3 is TGTGCCAGCAGCCAACAGACAGGCGGCAATCAGCCCCAGCATTTT.

This clone was observed a handful of times. V is TRBV7-6 and J is TRBJ1-6; D unresolved. V lost 1 base and J 13 bases, leaving 14 bases between the germline ends. The germline gives CDR1 SGHVS, CDR2 FNYEAQ. The CDR3 totals 14 residues. The CDR3 protein is CASSLGLRNSPLHF. The CDR3 DNA follows: TGTGCCAGCAGCTTAGGTCTGCGCAACTCTCCCCTCCACTTT.

The CDR3 region is CASSLVTNYGYTF. CDR3 coding DNA: TGTGCCAGCAGCTTAGTAACTAACTATGGCTACACCTTC. V is TRBV7-2 and J is TRBJ1-2, with D hard to call. V lost 1 base and J lost 0, with 3 bases in between. The germline V gene encodes CDR1 SGHTA and CDR2 FQGNSA. This CDR3 is 13 amino acids long.

This clone was detected only a few times. The chain joins TRBV5-1 to TRBJ1-1, with D maybe TRBD1 (5 bases). Trimming removed 4 bases at V and 0 bases at J, with 13 bases between. The CDR3 has 15 residues. In germline, CDR1 is SGHRS, CDR2 YFSETQ. CDR3 nucleotide sequence: TGCGCCAGCAGCCCGACAGCGGGGCTGAACACTGAAGCTTTCTTT. This sequence encodes CASSPTAGLNTEAFF. The variable domain in full, with the rest retrieved from reference TRBV5-1 and TRBJ1-1, is KAGVTQTPRYLIKTRGQQVTLSCSPISGHRSVSWYQQTPGQGLQFLFEYFSETQRNKGNFPGRFSGRQFSNSRSEMNVSTLELGDSALYLCASSPTAGLNTEAFFGQGTRLTVV.

The chain joins TRBV2 to TRBJ2-5; 8 nucleotides agree with TRBD2. The CDR3 has 12 amino acids. Germline V gene lookup returns CDR1 SNHLY and CDR2 FYNNEI. V trimming: 6 bases; J trimming: 5 bases; junction bases outside the gene matches: 2. CDR3 amino acids: CASSGTRETQYF. DNA of the CDR3: TGTGCCAGCAGCGGGACTAGGGAGACCCAGTACTTC.

About this clone itself: Other DNA sequences in this specimen translate into the identical CDR3. The gene calls are TRBV7-8 and TRBJ1-5; possible D gene TRBD1, 5 bases. V lost 5 bases and J lost 4, with 9 bases in between. The CDR3 totals 13 residues. Germline CDR1 reads SGHVS; CDR2 reads FQNEAQ. The CDR3 DNA follows: TGTGCCAGCAGCCTTCAGGGTAATCAGCCCCAGCATTTT. Protein sequence: CASSLQGNQPQHF.

The chain carries TRBV4-1 and TRBJ2-3, with 15 bases fitting TRBD2. Germline-derived CDR1 and CDR2 are MGHRA and YSYEKL. Trimming took 5 bases from V and 7 from J; bases not matched to a gene: 16. This CDR3 has 19 residues. The DNA of the CDR3 is TGCGCCAGCAGCTCCCGCGGACTAGCGGGGGGGTCTCGTTCGAATACGCAGTATTTT. Amino acids: CASSSRGLAGGSRSNTQYF.

The V call is TRBV11-2, the J call TRBJ2-1, with 14 bases identical to TRBD2. V trimming: 5 bases; J trimming: 9 bases; junction bases outside the gene matches: 6. The CDR3 covers 15 residues. Germline CDR1 reads SGHAT; CDR2 reads FQNNGV. The DNA of the CDR3 is TGTGCCAGCAGCGCGCGGACTAGCGGGGGGAGTGAGCAGTTCTTC. Translation gives CASSARTSGGSEQFF.

This clone was observed a few times. The chain uses TRBV18 and TRBJ2-3; 7 bases agree with TRBD1. The CDR3 spans 16 residues. Trimming at V came to 4 bases and at J to 2 bases, leaving 9 bases not matched to a gene. The germline V gene encodes CDR1 KGHSH and CDR2 LQKENI. The CDR3 sequence: CASSRTRDSNTDTQYF. The CDR3 nucleotides are TGTGCCAGCTCACGTACTCGGGACAGCAACACAGATACGCAGTATTTT.

J is TRBJ1-2 and V is TRBV5-1, with TRBD1 matching over 8 bases. This CDR3 region has 12 residues. Germline V lookup: CDR1 SGHRS, CDR2 YFSETQ. With V trimmed by 0 bases and J by 11 bases, 3 bases remained unmatched. The CDR3 DNA sequence: TGCGCCAGCAGCTTGGGGACAGGGAGATACACCTTC. Amino acid sequence: CASSLGTGRYTF.